This section outlines one T cell receptor beta chain sequence together with its context. Everyone who took part was 18 to 89 years old, and they came from about two dozen US areas. The sample belongs to a study of blood T cell repertoires in COVID-19. The CDR3 extends over 16 amino acids. With 0 bases clipped from V and 6 bases from J, the junction kept 7 bases outside the gene matches. Germline V gene sequence: CDR1 SGHRS, CDR2 YFSETQ. Profiled with immunoSEQ multiplex PCR; TCRdb holds only in-frame clones, not every one. Of 250,000 to 300,000 clones listed, roughly nine tenths were seen once; the top ten hold less than 2%.

The chain combines TRBV5-1 with TRBJ2-3, with 10 bases matching TRBD2. The TCR comes from a woman aged 60-75 years who had recovered from COVID-19. The sequencing sample was made of PBMCs or T cells enriched from blood (not recorded which). The CDR3 spells CASSLGLAGFGDTQYF. Written as DNA, the CDR3 is TGCGCCAGCAGCTTGGGACTAGCGGGCTTCGGGGATACGCAGTATTTT.